The entry below gives a single TCR beta chain sequence along with its context. This clonotype has at least ten counts. Which antigen it targets is not known. The input lacks base qualities; no much larger clone sits a single base away. These data belong to a study of regulatory T cells in long-lasting Graves disease (dated by TCRdb to the early 2020s). For the study in its entirety: In the newly diagnosed Graves' disease group, patients had been taking antithyroid drugs for less than 3 months. TCR sequencing covered roughly 13 persistent and some 20 newly diagnosed Graves' disease patients, some 33 samples in total. Peripheral blood TCR sequencing and RNA sequencing compared persistent Graves' disease patients with newly diagnosed Graves' disease patients. The study took place in China and was registered as a clinical trial. Overall study results and their limits: More public clonotypes were shared among persistent patients (around 3,000) than among newly diagnosed patients (966). Sequencing and analysis were limited to the TCR beta chain. Compared with newly diagnosed patients, persistent Graves' disease patients had lower TCR Shannon entropy and fewer highly expanded clones, which suggests clonal expansion. Only peripheral blood was studied, because thyroid tissue, the primary lesion, was inaccessible. Preferential use of TRBV28, TRBJ1-2 and TRBJ2-5 was observed in persistent disease, whereas TRBV20-1 and TRBJ2-1 were favored in newly diagnosed disease. As a limitation, the authors acknowledged that the small sample size may reduce accuracy.

Based on the germline V gene, the CDR1 and CDR2 sequences are MNHNS and SASEGT. The CDR3 sequence holds 11 residues, the cysteine and phenylalanine included. Only the CDR3 region is kept as DNA, spanning 33 bases read in frame from base 1. Library generation was performed with multiplex PCR. TCRdb names Illumina HiSeq 4000 as the instrument used. CDR3 regions were amplified by Arm-PCR with iRepertoire HTBI primers to construct TCR beta libraries. Gel purification was performed on PCR products prior to sequencing. The original methods were these. A total of 62 TRBV and approximately 13 TRBJ segments were identified across samples and were used for gene usage analysis of CDR3 amino acid clonotypes. COPE and FqMerger were used to merge the filtered high-quality paired reads into contigs. BLAST was used to align contigs to IMGT TRBV, TRBD and TRBJ reference genes, and CDR3 was defined according to IMGT. Highly expanded clones were defined as clonotypes with a frequency above 0.1%. Shannon entropy served as the measure of repertoire diversity, while the Gini coefficient captured V-J evenness. A clonotype was considered public if more than one individual shared it. The raw public data were reprocessed by TCRdb itself: fastp quality trimming at Q25, MiXCR clonotype calling, in-frame beta chains only. Every distinct CDR3 protein forms one entry, paired with its most common genes and DNA. TCRdb's processing, not the authors' own work, is the source of the V and J calls. The sample profile shows roughly 610,000 distinct CDR3 sequences; approximately 16% of them were found once. The ten biggest clones cover more than 10% of the sample.

This specimen's time point label, per the study, means: newly diagnosed GD, antithyroid drugs for less than 3 months. For both TCR sequencing and RNA sequencing, RNA was extracted from PBMCs using TRIzol. The diagnosis of Graves' disease was made according to American Thyroid Association guidelines. Patients were recruited from an endocrinology department in Xi'an, China. Each patient gave 7.5 to 10 milliliters of peripheral blood, collected in an EDTA anticoagulant tube. PBMCs were isolated by Ficoll Paque Plus density gradient separation without further T cell sorting. An Agilent 2100 Bioanalyzer and agarose gel were used to check RNA quality, and a NanoDrop 2000 was used to measure RNA concentration. This sample also appeared in a second study, on T cells in Graves' hyperthyroidism and ophthalmopathy. Taken from the second paper: Graves' hyperthyroidism was defined as stable when no progression to ophthalmopathy occurred over 18 months of follow-up. Hyperthyroidism patients were newly diagnosed, had a disease duration of under 2 months, and were aged 18 to 65 years. Any patient with an uncontrolled infection, another autoimmune disease, pregnancy or lactation was excluded. Clinical symptoms, serum thyroxine and TRAb, thyroid ultrasound, and orbital computed tomography formed the basis for the diagnoses. For the first round of RT-PCR on the TCR CDR3, the HTBI primer set was used together with the Qiagen OneStep RT-PCR kit. Most expanded thyroid clonotypes (frequency above 0.001) were also detected in blood, suggesting blood repertoires may reflect thyroid immune responses. A model built on a 13 V-J signature distinguished ophthalmopathy from stable hyperthyroidism, reaching 87.88% sensitivity and under 84% specificity in cross-validation and 80%/75% in testing. During validation, the model predicted progression to ophthalmopathy a median of roughly six months ahead of onset, with around 71% sensitivity and under 85% specificity. To identify TCR V-J signatures that set the groups apart, the researchers used a discovery cohort of about a hundred patients, made up of about 44 with Graves' ophthalmopathy and approximately 57 with stable Graves' hyperthyroidism. Prospective prediction of ophthalmopathy was tested in an independent validation cohort of fewer than 20 hyperthyroidism patients and 17 patients who later progressed to ophthalmopathy. The 95 to 100 discovery patients were randomly divided into training and test sets at a 7:3 ratio. Thyroid tissue and blood T-cell repertoires from roughly six Graves' hyperthyroidism patients were also compared in the study. After blood sampling, hyperthyroidism patients were treated with methimazole at a starting dose of 30 mg daily, and ophthalmopathy patients were treated with high-dose intravenous methylprednisolone. The libraries were constructed in a second round of multiplex PCR and then size-selected and purified. Sequencing of the libraries was done on an Illumina HiSeq2000 using paired-end 100 bp reads. SOAPnuke was used to process the raw data, throwing out any read that contained adapters or uncalled bases, had a mean Phred below 15, or lacked an exact constant-primer or identifier match. High-quality paired reads were merged using COPE v1.2.5, and each unique nucleotide sequence was defined as a clonotype. MiTCR v1.1 was used to align the clonotypes against IMGT TRBV, TRBD and TRBJ reference segments. Only V-J combinations with frequency above 0.0001, covering about 99% of repertoires, were analysed. The TCS score was defined as F50 (clonal expansion) divided by E x V (chaos), with BLOSUM62-based TCRdist calculated between CDR3 peptides within each V-J. Welch's t-statistics and random forest reduced roughly 530 V-J features to roughly 13, which were used in a naive Bayes classifier (R e1071). Sample size was not statistically predetermined, and blinding of investigators to group allocation was not performed. The paper describes TCR Vbeta CDR3 sequencing of some 130 peripheral blood samples, made up of 43 ophthalmopathy patients, 70 to 80 hyperthyroidism patients and approximately 17 progressor patients.

The sequence joins TRBV6-1 to TRBJ2-4; matching of 7 bases hints at TRBD2 as the D gene. The material was peripheral blood mononuclear cells (PBMCs), obtained at new diagnosis, from a patient treated with antithyroid drugs. The source of this sequence is a man aged 18 to 35 with Graves disease. Donor details come from another sample of the same person, matched by shared clones. The CDR3 sequence is CPGAGENIQYF. In nucleotide form, the sequence is TGTCCGGGGGCGGGAGAAAACATTCAGTACTTC.